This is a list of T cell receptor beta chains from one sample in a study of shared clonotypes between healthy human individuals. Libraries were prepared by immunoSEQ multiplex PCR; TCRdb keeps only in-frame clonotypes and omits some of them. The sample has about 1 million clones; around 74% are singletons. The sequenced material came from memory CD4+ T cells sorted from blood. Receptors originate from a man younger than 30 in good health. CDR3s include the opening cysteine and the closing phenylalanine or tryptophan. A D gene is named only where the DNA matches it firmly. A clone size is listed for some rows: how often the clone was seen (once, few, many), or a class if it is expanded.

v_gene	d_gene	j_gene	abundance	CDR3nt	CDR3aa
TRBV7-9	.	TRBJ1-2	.	TGTGCCAGCAGCTTAGATTTGGGAAGTTACACCTTC	CASSLDLGSYTF
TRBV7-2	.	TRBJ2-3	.	TGTGCCAGCAGCTCCCAGACTATACTCACAGATACGCAGTATTTT	CASSSQTILTDTQYF
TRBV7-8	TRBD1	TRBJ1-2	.	TGTGCCAGCAGCTTAGGAGGGGGCAATGGCTACACCTTC	CASSLGGGNGYTF
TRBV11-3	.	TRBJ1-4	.	TGTGCCAGCAGCCCATCCCCCGGGACCGGGCGGGAAAAACTGTTTTTT	CASSPSPGTGREKLFF
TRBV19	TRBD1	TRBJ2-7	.	TGTGCCAGTAGTATAATTTGGGACAGCTCCTACGAGCAGTACTTC	CASSIIWDSSYEQYF
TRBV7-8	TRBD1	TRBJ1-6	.	TGTGCCAGCAGCTTGGCCGGGACAGAGGGCCAGACACCCCTCCACTTT	CASSLAGTEGQTPLHF
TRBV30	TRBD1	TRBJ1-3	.	TGTGCCTGGAGTTGGACAGGCCTAAACTCTGGAAACACCATATATTTT	CAWSWTGLNSGNTIYF
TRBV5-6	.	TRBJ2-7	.	TGTGCCAGCAGCTTGGTAGGGGGGGCGACTTACGAGCAGTACTTC	CASSLVGGATYEQYF
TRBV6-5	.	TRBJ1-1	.	TGTGCCAGCAGTTACGATGGGGCGGAAGCTTTCTTT	CASSYDGAEAFF
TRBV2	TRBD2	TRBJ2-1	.	TGTGCCAGCAGTGAATTTCCTAGCGGGACGCAGGAGCAGTTCTTC	CASSEFPSGTQEQFF
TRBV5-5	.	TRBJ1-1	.	TGTGCCAGCAGCTTGGAGGGGGAGGAAAACGCTGAAGCTTTCTTT	CASSLEGEENAEAFF
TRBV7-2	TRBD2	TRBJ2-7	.	TGTGCCAGCAGCTTAGACCCTTGGTTAGCGGGAGACTACGAGCAGTACTTC	CASSLDPWLAGDYEQYF
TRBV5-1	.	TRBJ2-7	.	TGCGCCAGCAGCACTTCGGGAGACGGCTACGAGCAGTACTTC	CASSTSGDGYEQYF
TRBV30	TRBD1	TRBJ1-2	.	TGTGCCTGGAGTAACAGGGGCGACTATGGCTACACCTTC	CAWSNRGDYGYTF
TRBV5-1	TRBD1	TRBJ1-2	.	TGCGCCAGCAGCTCGCAGGGGGACTATGGCTACACCTTC	CASSSQGDYGYTF
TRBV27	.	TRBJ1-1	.	TGTGCCAGCAGTTTAAGGGATATGGGCACTGAAGCTTTCTTT	CASSLRDMGTEAFF
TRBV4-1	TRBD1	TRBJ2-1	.	TGCGCCAGCAGCCGGGACAGGGCTAGCAATGAGCAGTTCTTC	CASSRDRASNEQFF
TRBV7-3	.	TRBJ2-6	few	TGTGCCAGCAGCCCAGGGGCTGGGGCCAACGTCCTGACTTTC	CASSPGAGANVLTF
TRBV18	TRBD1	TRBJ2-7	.	TGTGCCAGCTCACCTGGGACAGGGGGGGCCTACGAGCAGTACTTC	CASSPGTGGAYEQYF
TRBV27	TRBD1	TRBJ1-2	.	TGTGCCAGCAGTTCCAGGGACAGGGCCCCCTATGGCTACACCTTC	CASSSRDRAPYGYTF
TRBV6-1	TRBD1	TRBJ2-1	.	TGTGCCAGCAGTACATCGGGGACAGCCTACAATGAGCAGTTCTTC	CASSTSGTAYNEQFF
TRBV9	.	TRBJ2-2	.	TGTGCCAGCAGCGGAGCCGGGACTGCGAACACCGGGGAGCTGTTTTTT	CASSGAGTANTGELFF
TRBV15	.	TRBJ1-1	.	TGTGCCACCAGCAGAGATGGGAACACTGAAGCTTTCTTT	CATSRDGNTEAFF
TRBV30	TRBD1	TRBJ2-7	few	TGTGCCTGGAGCGCACAGGGGGATCCCACCTACGAGCAGTACTTC	CAWSAQGDPTYEQYF
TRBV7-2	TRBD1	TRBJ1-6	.	TGTGCCAGCAGCTTAGGCTCCAGGGGGACGGGGAATTCACCCCTCCACTTT	CASSLGSRGTGNSPLHF
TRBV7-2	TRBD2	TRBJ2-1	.	TGTGCCAGCAGCTTAGAACCGGGACTAGCGGTACATGAGCAGTTCTTC	CASSLEPGLAVHEQFF
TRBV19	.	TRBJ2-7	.	TGTGCCAGTAGCGCGGCAGGGACCGTCAGCTACGAGCAGTACTTC	CASSAAGTVSYEQYF
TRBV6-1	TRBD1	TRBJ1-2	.	TGTGCCAGCAGTAGCCAGGAGGGACAGCCCTATGGCTACACCTTC	CASSSQEGQPYGYTF
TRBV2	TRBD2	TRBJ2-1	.	TGTGCCAGCGCAACCGGGACTAGAAATGAGCAGTTCTTC	CASATGTRNEQFF
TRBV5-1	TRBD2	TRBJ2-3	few	TGCGCCAGCAGCTTACGCGGGAGGGCATCAGATACGCAGTATTTT	CASSLRGRASDTQYF
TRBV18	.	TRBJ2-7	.	TGTGCCAGCTCACCCCTAGGGACTTTTTCCTACGAGCAGTACTTC	CASSPLGTFSYEQYF
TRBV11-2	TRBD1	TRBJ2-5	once	TGTGCCAGCAGCCCCCAGGGGGCAGAGACCCAGTACTTC	CASSPQGAETQYF
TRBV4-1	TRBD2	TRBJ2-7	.	TGCGCCAGCAGCCAGGGACTATTCTACGAGCAGTACTTC	CASSQGLFYEQYF
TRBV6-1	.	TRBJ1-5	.	TGTGCCAGCAGTGAAGGGGGGACACATACCAATCAGCCCCAGCATTTT	CASSEGGTHTNQPQHF
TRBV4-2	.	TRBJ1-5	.	TGTGCCAGCAGCCAAGGGATAGGGAATAATAGCAATCAGCCCCAGCATTTT	CASSQGIGNNSNQPQHF
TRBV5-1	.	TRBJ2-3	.	TGCGCCAGCAGCTTGGTAGGGGGGGCCACAGATACGCAGTATTTT	CASSLVGGATDTQYF
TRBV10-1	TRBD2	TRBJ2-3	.	TGCGCCAGCAGGGCTCCGGGGGGGACGCAGTATTTT	CASRAPGGTQYF
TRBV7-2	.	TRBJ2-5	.	TGTGCCAGCAGCTTAGTTTTGGAGACCCAGTACTTC	CASSLVLETQYF
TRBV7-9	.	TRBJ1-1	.	TGTGCCAGCAGGACCCAAGCGAACACTGAAGCTTTCTTT	CASRTQANTEAFF
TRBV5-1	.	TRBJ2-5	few	TGCGCCAGCAGCTTGAATTCAGGTGCCAGGACCCAGTACTTC	CASSLNSGARTQYF
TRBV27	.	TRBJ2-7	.	TGTGCCAGCAGTTTATCACCAGCGAGTGCCTACGAGCAGTACTTC	CASSLSPASAYEQYF